This TCR beta chain was sequenced during a study of blood T cell repertoires in COVID-19. Across the study: The study drew acute and convalescent COVID-19 samples from the United States, Italy and Spain. Sources were T cells, B-cell-depleted T cells, or PBMCs; the material itself was cDNA or gDNA.

CDR1 and CDR2 from the germline V gene are SEHNR and FQNEAQ (reference sequence). CDR3 length equals 15 residues. V was trimmed by 5 bases and J by 5 bases, leaving 18 bases between them. Repertoires were generated with immunoSEQ multiplex PCR, while TCRdb's copy carries only in-frame clones and drops some. The data contain roughly 300,000 clones, about 83% of them seen just once; the ten biggest clones take up roughly 1.2%. Specimen: peripheral blood. The J gene is TRBJ2-5, the V gene TRBV7-9; D is perhaps TRBD1 (6 bases). This clonotype originated in a woman aged 50 to 60 with acute or convalescent COVID-19. The CDR3 DNA reads as TGTGCCAGCAGCGCACAGGGCCAAGAGTGGGAGACCCAGTACTTC. It specifies CASSAQGQEWETQYF. Variable domain in full (rest from reference TRBV7-9 and TRBJ2-5): DTGVSQNPRHKITKRGQNVTFRCDPISEHNRLYWYRQTLGQGPEFLTYFQNEAQLEKSRLLSDRFSAERPKGSFSTLEIQRTEQGDSAMYLCASSAQGQEWETQYFGPGTRLLVL.